This is a list of T cell receptor beta chains from one sample in a study of blood T cell repertoires in COVID-19. Assay: immunoSEQ multiplex PCR; the TCRdb copy retains only in-frame clones and omits some. The table has hundreds of thousands of clones, more than 70% seen once. The sample comprised peripheral blood. The receptors shown here come from a woman aged 45 to 65 who had recovered from COVID-19. Each CDR3 is given with its conserved first and last residue. The order of the fields is CDR3 length, V gene, D gene, J gene, clone size, CDR3 DNA, CDR3 protein. A D gene is named only where the DNA matches it firmly. For some rows the clone size is stated as once, few or many, or as a class when expanded; others skip it.

>12|TRBV12-3/TRBV12-4|TRBD2|TRBJ2-1|-
TGTGCCAGCAACCCTAGCGGGAGGCGTCAGTTCTTC
CASNPSGRRQFF
>13|TRBV20-1|-|TRBJ1-2|few
TGCAGTGCTAGTGGGGGCGATTTGGGTGGCTACACCTTC
CSASGGDLGGYTF
>14|TRBV11-2|-|TRBJ1-1|-
TGTGCCAGCAGCGCTACAGGGTTGGGCCCTGAAGCTTTCTTT
CASSATGLGPEAFF
>15|TRBV15|-|TRBJ1-5|-
TGTGCCACCAGCAGACTAAAGGGGGTGGGACAGCCCCAGCATTTT
CATSRLKGVGQPQHF
>15|TRBV7-2|TRBD1|TRBJ2-7|-
TGTGCCAGCAGCTTAGGTGGACAGGGGTGGCACGAGCAGTACTTC
CASSLGGQGWHEQYF
>15|TRBV25-1|-|TRBJ1-6|once
TGTGCCAGCAGTGCCGGACAGAGACATAATTCACCCCTCCACTTT
CASSAGQRHNSPLHF
>13|TRBV6-6|-|TRBJ1-1|-
TGTGCCAGCAGGGACAGCTCTAACACTGAAGCTTTCTTT
CASRDSSNTEAFF
>13|TRBV7-2|-|TRBJ1-2|-
TGTGCCAGCAGCTTAAGCAGGTCCTATGGCTACACCTTC
CASSLSRSYGYTF
>12|TRBV6-2/TRBV6-3|-|TRBJ2-7|-
TGTGCCAGCAGTAAACAGAGCTACGAGCAGTACTTC
CASSKQSYEQYF
>16|TRBV11-2|TRBD2|TRBJ2-3|-
TGTGCCAGCAGCTCAAATAGCGGGAGTGAGGCAGATACGCAGTATTTT
CASSSNSGSEADTQYF
>13|TRBV7-9|-|TRBJ2-1|-
TGTGCCAGCATCGAGAATCTAGTCAATGAGCAGTTCTTC
CASIENLVNEQFF